Listed here are 21 T cell receptor beta chains from one sample, sequenced in a study of blood T cell repertoires in COVID-19. Produced via immunoSEQ multiplex PCR; TCRdb's table is partial and in-frame only. The sample holds about 220,000 clones, 80% to 90% seen once. The specimen sequenced was PBMCs or T cells enriched from blood (not recorded which). All receptors derive from a woman aged 18-29 years in a cohort exposed to, infected with or recovered from COVID-19 (not recorded which).

V and J are TRBV10-1 and TRBJ2-1; tentatively, D is TRBD2 (6 bases). Trimming stripped 2 bases from V and 9 bases from J, with 11 bases between. CDR1 is WNHNN and CDR2 is SYGVQD in the germline V gene (reference sequence). The CDR3 is 13 residues long. The CDR3 here is CASSEVLAGEQFF. CDR3 DNA sequence: TGCGCCAGCAGTGAGGTACTAGCAGGTGAGCAGTTCTTC.

The sample holds one count of this clone. V usage is TRBV7-8 and J usage is TRBJ1-3; D gene unclear. With 5 bases removed from V and 3 bases from J, the gap between germline ends came to 8 bases. The length of the CDR3 is 13 residues. The germline gives CDR1 SGHVS, CDR2 FQNEAQ. The CDR3 spells CASSLDRGNTIYF. The CDR3 bases are TGTGCCAGCAGCCTAGATCGTGGAAACACCATATATTTT.

The chain recombines TRBV20-1 with TRBJ2-3; D is uncertain. Germline V gives CDR1 DFQATT, CDR2 SNEGSKA (reference sequence). Trimming left V 3 bases short and J 4 bases short, with 11 bases between. The CDR3 length is 13 residues. CDR3 coding DNA: TGCAGTGCTAGTAATCAATTTGCAGATACGCAGTATTTT. This encodes CSASNQFADTQYF.

The J gene is TRBJ1-2, the V gene TRBV27, with D hard to call. Looked up from germline, CDR1 is MNHEY and CDR2 is SMNVEV (reference sequence). Trimming shortened V by 5 bases and J by 6 bases, and 13 bases separated the two germline ends. This CDR3 spans 13 amino acids. The CDR3 protein is CASSPDIFHGYTF. CDR3 nucleotide sequence: TGTGCCAGCAGTCCCGACATATTTCATGGCTACACCTTC.

V is TRBV29-1 and J is TRBJ1-2, with a tentative D call TRBD1 (5 bases). CDR1 SQVTM and CDR2 ANQGSEA come from the germline V gene. The CDR3 is made up of 12 amino acids. V lost 7 bases and J lost 7, with 16 bases in between. CDR3 in amino acids: CSAWLSGGGYTF. The CDR3 bases are TGCAGCGCCTGGCTGTCGGGGGGTGGCTACACCTTC.

This clone came up once. The V call is TRBV5-1, the J call TRBJ1-2; D remains unclear. This CDR3 spans 17 amino acids. Trimming shortened V by 0 bases and J by 0 bases, and 15 bases separated the two germline ends. The germline V gene encodes CDR1 SGHRS and CDR2 YFSETQ. The CDR3 coding sequence is TGCGCCAGCAGCTTGGCCGCTGTCGGGAATCCTAACTATGGCTACACCTTC. It translates to CASSLAAVGNPNYGYTF. Using reference TRBV5-1 and TRBJ1-2 for the parts outside the CDR3, the full variable domain is KAGVTQTPRYLIKTRGQQVTLSCSPISGHRSVSWYQQTPGQGLQFLFEYFSETQRNKGNFPGRFSGRQFSNSRSEMNVSTLELGDSALYLCASSLAAVGNPNYGYTFGSGTRLTVV.

The chain links TRBV28 to TRBJ1-3; TRBD1 is a possible D gene (6 bases). This CDR3 region has 14 residues. The V end lost 7 bases, the J end lost 5 bases, and 15 bases lay between the germline ends. Germline CDR1 is MDHEN and CDR2 is SYDVKM. CDR3 sequence reads: CASNPGQKRNTIYF. The DNA of the CDR3 is TGTGCCAGCAATCCGGGACAAAAAAGAAACACCATATATTTT.

This chain uses TRBV5-4 with TRBJ1-5; a weak D match, TRBD1 (5 bases). V was trimmed by 2 bases and J by 7 bases, leaving 10 bases between them. The CDR3 totals 13 residues. The V gene's germline CDR1 is SGHNT and CDR2 YYREEE (reference sequence). In DNA, the CDR3 is TGTGCCAGCAGCTTTCAGGGAACCCAGCCCCAGCATTTT. This codes for CASSFQGTQPQHF.

The gene calls are TRBV7-9 and TRBJ1-3; D unresolved. CDR1 SEHNR and CDR2 FQNEAQ come from the germline V gene (reference sequence). This CDR3 comprises 14 residues. The V end lost 6 bases, the J end lost 0 bases, and 9 bases lay between the germline ends. The CDR3 DNA reads TGTGCCAGCAGGGGCGGGATCTCTGGAAACACCATATATTTT. Protein sequence: CASRGGISGNTIYF.

V is TRBV19 and J is TRBJ2-7; tentative D call: TRBD2 (5 bases). Germline loops: CDR1 LNHDA, CDR2 SQIVND (reference sequence). The CDR3 extends over 13 amino acids. V lost 6 bases to trimming and J lost 7 bases, with 16 bases between them. The chain's CDR3 is CASSLRGSLEQYF. CDR3 sequence (DNA): TGTGCCAGTAGCCTTAGAGGGTCCCTGGAGCAGTACTTC.

Here the CDR3 reads CASSQENEPNEQFF. For the CDR3, the DNA is TGTGCCAGCAGCCAAGAGAACGAGCCGAATGAGCAGTTCTTC. This chain joins TRBV3-1 (or the pseudogene TRBV3-2) and TRBJ2-1; no clear D. The V end was cut by 0 bases, the J end by 7 bases, with 10 bases between. The CDR3 covers 14 residues. CDR1 is LGHDT and CDR2 is YNNKEL in the germline V gene (reference sequence).

The rearrangement links TRBV28 to TRBJ2-7; 8 bases fit TRBD2. The CDR3 extends over 15 amino acids. The germline V gene has CDR1 MDHEN and CDR2 SYDVKM. The V gene end was trimmed by 5 bases and the J gene end by 2 bases; junction bases not matched to a gene: 8. CDR3 protein: CASSPRLALTYEQYF. For the CDR3, the DNA is TGTGCCAGCAGTCCCCGACTAGCGTTAACCTACGAGCAGTACTTC. Drawing the rest from reference TRBV28 and TRBJ2-7, the complete variable domain is DVKVTQSSRYLVKRTGEKVFLECVQDMDHENMFWYRQDPGLGLRLIYFSYDVKMKEKGDIPEGYSVSREKKERFSLILESASTNQTSMYLCASSPRLALTYEQYFGPGTRLTVT.

The chain uses TRBV3-1 (or the pseudogene TRBV3-2) and TRBJ1-5; tentative D call: TRBD1 (5 bases). CDR3 size: 14 residues. Germline lookup yields CDR1 LGHDT and CDR2 YNNKEL (reference sequence). V shed 2 bases and J shed 4 bases, with 9 bases lying between them. In nucleotides, the CDR3 is TGTGCCAGCAGCCAAACAGGTCCTAATCAGCCCCAGCATTTT. Its translation is CASSQTGPNQPQHF.

This chain links TRBV4-1 with TRBJ2-7, with TRBD2 matching 14 bases. The CDR3 totals 14 residues. Germline loops: CDR1 MGHRA, CDR2 YSYEKL. V dropped 1 base and J dropped 7; count of bases not matched to a gene: 0. CDR3 coding DNA: TGCGCCAGCAGCCAAGGACTAGCGGGAGGGGAGCAGTACTTC. Translating gives CASSQGLAGGEQYF.

A note on this clone: The identical CDR3 is also encoded by other nucleotide sequences in the sample. The V call is TRBV11-2, the J call TRBJ1-1, with D unresolved. V gave up 3 bases and J gave up 1 base, with 6 bases separating them. Germline loops: CDR1 SGHAT, CDR2 FQNNGV. The CDR3 extends over 13 amino acids. The CDR3 DNA reads TGTGCCAGCAGCTTCTCGCGGAACACTGAAGCTTTCTTT. Residues: CASSFSRNTEAFF.

The V gene is TRBV9, the J gene TRBJ2-2; TRBD2 agrees at 8 bases. This CDR3 contains 15 residues. Unmatched junction bases numbered 5, after V lost 2 bases and J lost 5 bases. CDR1 and CDR2 from the germline V gene are SGDLS and YYNGEE. CDR3 nucleotides: TGTGCCAGCAGCGTCTCCGGGAGGGATACCGGGGAGCTGTTTTTT. This translates into CASSVSGRDTGELFF.

The rearrangement links TRBV24-1 to TRBJ1-1, with TRBD1 matching 7 bases. Germline V gene sequence: CDR1 KGHDR, CDR2 SFDVKD. V lost 3 bases, J lost 7 bases, and 7 bases stayed unmatched. This CDR3 is 14 amino acids long. The CDR3 DNA reads as TGTGCCACCAGTGATCATAAACAGGGGAATGAAGCTTTCTTT. Translation gives CATSDHKQGNEAFF.

The chain combines TRBV11-2 with TRBJ2-7, with 8 bases aligning to TRBD1. Trimming removed 6 bases from V and 4 bases from J; junction bases left unmatched: 8. Germline V CDR1 and CDR2: SGHAT, FQNNGV. The CDR3 consists of 14 residues. The CDR3, as DNA: TGTGCCAGCAGGATCGGACAGGGAAAGTACGAGCAGTACTTC. This translates into CASRIGQGKYEQYF.

The chain joins TRBV10-2 to TRBJ1-6; the D is unclear. This CDR3 spans 14 amino acids. V lost 8 bases, J lost 0 bases, and 8 bases lay in between. Germline V gene lookup returns CDR1 WSHSY and CDR2 SAAADI. This chain's CDR3 is CASQLSSYNSPLHF. The CDR3 DNA follows: TGCGCCAGCCAACTAAGCTCCTATAATTCACCCCTCCACTTT.

V usage is TRBV19 and J usage is TRBJ2-3, with a weak D call TRBD2 (6 bases). The CDR3 extends over 14 amino acids. Germline V gives CDR1 LNHDA, CDR2 SQIVND (reference sequence). Trimming took off 8 bases at V and 2 bases at J, with 14 bases between the two ends. DNA of the CDR3: TGTGCCAGTTCCCGGGACTCGTACACAGATACGCAGTATTTT. Translation gives CASSRDSYTDTQYF.

The V gene is TRBV7-8, the J gene TRBJ2-7; 7 nucleotides line up with TRBD2. Germline V CDR1 and CDR2: SGHVS, FQNEAQ. This CDR3 has 17 amino acids. Trimming cost V 1 base and J 2 bases; bases outside gene matches: 11. The DNA of the CDR3 is TGTGCCAGCAGCTTAGACTGGGCGGGAGCGGCAACCTACGAGCAGTACTTC. Translated: CASSLDWAGAATYEQYF.